This TCR beta chain was documented in a study of blood T cell repertoires in COVID-19. Study processing details: Nucleated cell counts were estimated from reference gene primer amplification. Produced via immunoSEQ multiplex PCR; TCRdb's table is partial and in-frame only. That table gives V, J and clone size, and the DNA gave D and trimming. The table has about 68,000 clones, nearly 90% seen once; the top ten hold 8.2%. Trimming took off 5 bases at V and 8 bases at J, with 9 bases between the two ends. CDR1 MGHDK and CDR2 SYGVNS come from the germline V gene. CDR3 size: 11 residues. This TCR derives from a man in his fifties or sixties with active COVID-19. Sequenced input: peripheral blood. The chain combines TRBV25-1 with TRBJ1-2; D gene uncertain. CDR3 in DNA: TGTGCCAGCAGTCAAGCTCTGGGCTACACCTTC. Its translation: CASSQALGYTF.